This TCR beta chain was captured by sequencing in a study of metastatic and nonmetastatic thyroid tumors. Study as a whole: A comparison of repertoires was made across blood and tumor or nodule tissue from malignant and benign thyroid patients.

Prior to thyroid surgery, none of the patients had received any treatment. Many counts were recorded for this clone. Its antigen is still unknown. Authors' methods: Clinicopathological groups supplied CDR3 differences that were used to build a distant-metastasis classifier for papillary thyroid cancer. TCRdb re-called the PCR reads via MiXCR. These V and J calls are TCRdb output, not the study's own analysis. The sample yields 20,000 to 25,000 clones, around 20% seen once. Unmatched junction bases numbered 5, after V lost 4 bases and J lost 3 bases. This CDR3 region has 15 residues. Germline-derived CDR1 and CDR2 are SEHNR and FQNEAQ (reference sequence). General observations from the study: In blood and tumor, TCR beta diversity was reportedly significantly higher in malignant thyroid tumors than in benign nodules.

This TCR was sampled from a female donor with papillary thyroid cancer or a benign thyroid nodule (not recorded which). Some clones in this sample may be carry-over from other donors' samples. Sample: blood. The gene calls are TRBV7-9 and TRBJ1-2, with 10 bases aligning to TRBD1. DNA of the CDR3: TGTGCCAGCAGCTCAGGGACAGGGGTCTACTATGGCTACACCTTC. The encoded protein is CASSSGTGVYYGYTF. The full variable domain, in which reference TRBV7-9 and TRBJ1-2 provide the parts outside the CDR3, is DTGVSQNPRHKITKRGQNVTFRCDPISEHNRLYWYRQTLGQGPEFLTYFQNEAQLEKSRLLSDRFSAERPKGSFSTLEIQRTEQGDSAMYLCASSSGTGVYYGYTFGSGTRLTVV.